A selection of T cell receptor beta chains follows, all from one sample in a study of shared clonotypes between healthy human individuals. The protocol was immunoSEQ multiplex PCR, while the TCRdb copy is restricted to in-frame clones and leaves out a portion. The sample includes roughly 1,600,000 clones, approximately 98.5% of them seen just once. The sample consisted of naive CD4+ T cells sorted from blood. All receptors derive from a man aged 25-45 years in good health. The CDR3 runs from the conserved cysteine through the conserved F or W. The order of the fields is D gene, J gene, V gene, clone size, CDR3 protein, CDR3 DNA. D genes are given only for firm matches. Size tells how often a clone was seen (once, few, many) or the class of an expanded clone, and some rows leave it out.

D gene: NA
J gene: TRBJ2-3
V gene: TRBV18
clone size: NA
CDR3 protein: CASSPGRVGTDTQYF
CDR3 DNA: TGTGCCAGCTCACCTGGCAGGGTCGGCACAGATACGCAGTATTTT

D gene: NA
J gene: TRBJ1-5
V gene: TRBV28
clone size: NA
CDR3 protein: CASTGYNNQPQHF
CDR3 DNA: TGTGCCAGCACGGGGTACAACAATCAGCCCCAGCATTTT

D gene: TRBD1
J gene: TRBJ1-5
V gene: TRBV2
clone size: NA
CDR3 protein: CASSDRGRQPQHF
CDR3 DNA: TGTGCCAGCAGTGACAGGGGGCGTCAGCCCCAGCATTTT

D gene: NA
J gene: TRBJ2-7
V gene: TRBV7-2
clone size: once
CDR3 protein: CASSLGRLSSYEQYF
CDR3 DNA: TGTGCCAGCAGCTTGGGGCGACTTAGCTCCTACGAGCAGTACTTC

D gene: NA
J gene: TRBJ2-7
V gene: TRBV20-1
clone size: once
CDR3 protein: CSGSRDEQYF
CDR3 DNA: TGCAGTGGGAGTAGGGACGAGCAGTACTTC

D gene: TRBD2
J gene: TRBJ2-3
V gene: TRBV29-1
clone size: once
CDR3 protein: CSVVFLAGVSADTQYF
CDR3 DNA: TGCAGCGTTGTCTTCCTAGCGGGAGTATCTGCAGATACGCAGTATTTT

D gene: TRBD2
J gene: TRBJ2-1
V gene: TRBV19
clone size: NA
CDR3 protein: CASSGRAYNEQFF
CDR3 DNA: TGTGCCAGTAGCGGGAGGGCCTACAATGAGCAGTTCTTC

D gene: TRBD1
J gene: TRBJ2-5
V gene: TRBV18
clone size: NA
CDR3 protein: CASSPLGTGAIKETQYF
CDR3 DNA: TGTGCCAGCTCACCACTAGGGACAGGGGCGATCAAAGAGACCCAGTACTTC

D gene: NA
J gene: TRBJ2-2
V gene: TRBV29-1
clone size: NA
CDR3 protein: CSVVAGNTGELFF
CDR3 DNA: TGCAGCGTTGTTGCGGGGAACACCGGGGAGCTGTTTTTT

D gene: NA
J gene: TRBJ2-1
V gene: TRBV27
clone size: NA
CDR3 protein: CASSQRDNEQFF
CDR3 DNA: TGTGCCAGCAGTCAACGGGACAATGAGCAGTTCTTC

D gene: NA
J gene: TRBJ2-7
V gene: TRBV5-6
clone size: NA
CDR3 protein: CASSFVDSSYEQYF
CDR3 DNA: TGTGCCAGCAGCTTCGTGGACAGCTCCTACGAGCAGTACTTC

D gene: NA
J gene: TRBJ2-1
V gene: TRBV29-1
clone size: NA
CDR3 protein: CSSQGTRVYNEQFF
CDR3 DNA: TGCAGCTCTCAAGGGACTCGAGTTTACAATGAGCAGTTCTTC

D gene: NA
J gene: TRBJ2-4
V gene: TRBV5-1
clone size: NA
CDR3 protein: CASSLTGSPVGAKNIQYF
CDR3 DNA: TGCGCCAGCAGCTTGACCGGGAGCCCAGTAGGAGCCAAAAACATTCAGTACTTC

D gene: NA
J gene: TRBJ2-5
V gene: TRBV18
clone size: NA
CDR3 protein: CASSPQSQETQYF
CDR3 DNA: TGTGCCAGCTCACCTCAGTCTCAAGAGACCCAGTACTTC

D gene: TRBD1
J gene: TRBJ1-2
V gene: TRBV5-5
clone size: NA
CDR3 protein: CASSSPGQGADGYTF
CDR3 DNA: TGTGCCAGCAGCTCTCCGGGACAGGGGGCCGATGGCTACACCTTC

D gene: NA
J gene: TRBJ1-1
V gene: TRBV7-9
clone size: NA
CDR3 protein: CASSSSGTGIFHLNTEAFF
CDR3 DNA: TGTGCCAGCAGCTCCTCCGGCACAGGGATTTTTCATTTGAACACTGAAGCTTTCTTT

D gene: NA
J gene: TRBJ1-5
V gene: TRBV2
clone size: NA
CDR3 protein: CASSEARAQDQPQHF
CDR3 DNA: TGTGCCAGCAGTGAAGCCAGGGCCCAAGATCAGCCCCAGCATTTT

D gene: NA
J gene: TRBJ2-1
V gene: TRBV6-5
clone size: NA
CDR3 protein: CASSYSQGTVQFF
CDR3 DNA: TGTGCCAGCAGTTACTCCCAAGGAACTGTGCAGTTCTTC

D gene: TRBD2
J gene: TRBJ2-7
V gene: TRBV5-1
clone size: NA
CDR3 protein: CASSLVSGSSYEQYF
CDR3 DNA: TGCGCCAGCAGCTTGGTCAGCGGGAGCTCCTACGAGCAGTACTTC

D gene: NA
J gene: TRBJ1-5
V gene: TRBV6-1
clone size: once
CDR3 protein: CASSEVQGAGPQHF
CDR3 DNA: TGTGCCAGCAGTGAAGTACAGGGCGCGGGGCCCCAGCATTTT

D gene: NA
J gene: TRBJ2-7
V gene: TRBV7-2
clone size: once
CDR3 protein: CASSANRAPYYEQYF
CDR3 DNA: TGTGCCAGCAGCGCCAACAGGGCGCCCTACTACGAGCAGTACTTC

D gene: NA
J gene: TRBJ2-1
V gene: TRBV7-7
clone size: NA
CDR3 protein: CASSYSVVGEQFF
CDR3 DNA: TGTGCCAGCAGCTATTCCGTGGTGGGTGAGCAGTTCTTC

D gene: TRBD2
J gene: TRBJ2-5
V gene: TRBV7-8
clone size: NA
CDR3 protein: CASSKGGGPPETQYF
CDR3 DNA: TGTGCCAGCAGTAAGGGCGGGGGGCCGCCAGAGACCCAGTACTTC

D gene: NA
J gene: TRBJ1-5
V gene: TRBV11-3
clone size: NA
CDR3 protein: CTSSLGRQRSEAQHF
CDR3 DNA: TGTACCAGCAGCTTAGGGCGACAGCGTTCGGAGGCCCAGCATTTT

D gene: NA
J gene: TRBJ1-5
V gene: TRBV27
clone size: NA
CDR3 protein: CASSFEGVGNQPQHF
CDR3 DNA: TGTGCCAGCAGTTTTGAGGGGGTTGGCAATCAGCCCCAGCATTTT

D gene: NA
J gene: TRBJ2-7
V gene: TRBV9
clone size: NA
CDR3 protein: CASSVAWGTYEQYF
CDR3 DNA: TGTGCCAGCAGCGTAGCTTGGGGAACCTACGAGCAGTACTTC

D gene: NA
J gene: TRBJ1-2
V gene: TRBV29-1
clone size: NA
CDR3 protein: CSVVDGGYGYTF
CDR3 DNA: TGCAGCGTTGTGGACGGCGGCTATGGCTACACCTTC

D gene: NA
J gene: TRBJ2-5
V gene: TRBV11-3
clone size: NA
CDR3 protein: CASSSAGYQETQYF
CDR3 DNA: TGTGCCAGCAGCTCCGCGGGATATCAAGAGACCCAGTACTTC

D gene: TRBD1
J gene: TRBJ1-1
V gene: TRBV14
clone size: NA
CDR3 protein: CASSPGQINTEAFF
CDR3 DNA: TGTGCCAGCAGCCCGGGACAGATTAACACTGAAGCTTTCTTT

D gene: NA
J gene: TRBJ2-5
V gene: TRBV7-6
clone size: NA
CDR3 protein: CASSPARGETQYF
CDR3 DNA: TGTGCCAGCAGCCCGGCGAGAGGGGAGACCCAGTACTTC

D gene: NA
J gene: TRBJ1-1
V gene: TRBV6-6
clone size: NA
CDR3 protein: CASSYARYSEAFF
CDR3 DNA: TGTGCCAGCAGTTACGCCCGATACTCTGAAGCTTTCTTT

D gene: NA
J gene: TRBJ1-2
V gene: TRBV25-1
clone size: NA
CDR3 protein: CASSEGQTYGYTF
CDR3 DNA: TGTGCCAGCAGTGAAGGGCAGACCTATGGCTACACCTTC

D gene: NA
J gene: TRBJ2-1
V gene: TRBV5-6
clone size: NA
CDR3 protein: CASSLGGTGQFF
CDR3 DNA: TGTGCCAGCAGCTTGGGCGGGACGGGACAGTTCTTC

D gene: NA
J gene: TRBJ2-1
V gene: TRBV5-1
clone size: NA
CDR3 protein: CASRTRPPDEQFF
CDR3 DNA: TGCGCCAGCAGAACTCGGCCCCCCGATGAGCAGTTCTTC

D gene: TRBD1
J gene: TRBJ2-1
V gene: TRBV14
clone size: NA
CDR3 protein: CASSPGTGVYNEQFF
CDR3 DNA: TGTGCCAGCAGCCCCGGGACAGGGGTCTACAATGAGCAGTTCTTC

D gene: NA
J gene: TRBJ2-7
V gene: TRBV5-4
clone size: NA
CDR3 protein: CASSLKKGSYEQYF
CDR3 DNA: TGTGCCAGCAGCTTAAAGAAGGGCAGCTACGAGCAGTACTTC

D gene: NA
J gene: TRBJ2-7
V gene: TRBV28
clone size: NA
CDR3 protein: CASSLREKQYF
CDR3 DNA: TGTGCCAGCAGTTTGAGGGAAAAGCAGTACTTC

D gene: TRBD1
J gene: TRBJ1-1
V gene: TRBV5-1
clone size: NA
CDR3 protein: CASSVGTASTEAFF
CDR3 DNA: TGCGCCAGCAGCGTAGGGACAGCCAGCACTGAAGCTTTCTTT

D gene: NA
J gene: TRBJ1-1
V gene: TRBV18
clone size: NA
CDR3 protein: CASSPQAHTEAFF
CDR3 DNA: TGTGCCAGCTCACCTCAGGCTCATACTGAAGCTTTCTTT

D gene: NA
J gene: TRBJ2-1
V gene: TRBV28
clone size: once
CDR3 protein: CASSGDHSSYNEQFF
CDR3 DNA: TGTGCCAGCAGTGGGGACCATAGCTCCTACAATGAGCAGTTCTTC

D gene: NA
J gene: TRBJ1-5
V gene: TRBV5-6
clone size: NA
CDR3 protein: CASSFRTGAGQPQHF
CDR3 DNA: TGTGCCAGCAGCTTTCGGACGGGGGCAGGTCAGCCCCAGCATTTT

D gene: NA
J gene: TRBJ2-2
V gene: TRBV5-4
clone size: NA
CDR3 protein: CASSPSGGSTGELFF
CDR3 DNA: TGTGCCAGCAGCCCGAGCGGAGGGTCCACCGGGGAGCTGTTTTTT

D gene: NA
J gene: TRBJ2-3
V gene: TRBV2
clone size: NA
CDR3 protein: CASRRTFRGGHADTQYF
CDR3 DNA: TGTGCCAGCAGGAGAACCTTCAGGGGTGGTCATGCAGATACGCAGTATTTT

D gene: NA
J gene: TRBJ2-7
V gene: TRBV30
clone size: NA
CDR3 protein: CAGGTLYEQYF
CDR3 DNA: TGTGCCGGAGGGACATTGTACGAGCAGTACTTC

D gene: NA
J gene: TRBJ1-2
V gene: TRBV18
clone size: once
CDR3 protein: CASSPKVSFESGYGYTF
CDR3 DNA: TGTGCCAGCTCACCAAAGGTGTCTTTCGAGTCGGGGTATGGCTACACCTTC

D gene: TRBD1
J gene: TRBJ2-7
V gene: TRBV29-1
clone size: NA
CDR3 protein: CSVGQGFIYEQYF
CDR3 DNA: TGCAGCGTTGGACAGGGTTTCATCTACGAGCAGTACTTC

D gene: TRBD1
J gene: TRBJ2-3
V gene: TRBV18
clone size: NA
CDR3 protein: CASSPSVETSDRGRF
CDR3 DNA: TGTGCCAGCTCACCCAGCGTGGAGACTTCCGACAGGGGGCGTTTT

D gene: NA
J gene: TRBJ2-7
V gene: TRBV2
clone size: NA
CDR3 protein: CASSAGRLYEQYF
CDR3 DNA: TGTGCCAGCAGTGCTGGTCGGCTCTACGAGCAGTACTTC

D gene: NA
J gene: TRBJ2-5
V gene: TRBV14
clone size: NA
CDR3 protein: CASSHVQETQYF
CDR3 DNA: TGTGCCAGCAGCCATGTGCAGGAGACCCAGTACTTC

D gene: NA
J gene: TRBJ1-1
V gene: TRBV5-1
clone size: NA
CDR3 protein: CASSLESAGRTEAFF
CDR3 DNA: TGCGCCAGCAGCTTGGAGTCGGCAGGGCGAACTGAAGCTTTCTTT

D gene: NA
J gene: TRBJ2-3
V gene: TRBV5-4
clone size: NA
CDR3 protein: CASSLAMAPLGTDTQYF
CDR3 DNA: TGTGCCAGCAGCTTGGCCATGGCCCCCCTTGGGACAGATACGCAGTATTTT

D gene: TRBD1
J gene: TRBJ2-1
V gene: TRBV11-2
clone size: NA
CDR3 protein: CASSLPLGAGGPLREQFF
CDR3 DNA: TGTGCCAGCAGCTTACCCCTCGGGGCAGGGGGCCCTTTACGTGAGCAGTTCTTC

D gene: NA
J gene: TRBJ1-3
V gene: TRBV6-1
clone size: NA
CDR3 protein: CASRSVGNTIYF
CDR3 DNA: TGTGCCAGCAGGTCAGTTGGAAACACCATATATTTT

D gene: TRBD1
J gene: TRBJ2-5
V gene: TRBV5-4
clone size: NA
CDR3 protein: CASSSYTGAFQETQYF
CDR3 DNA: TGTGCCAGCAGCTCGTACACAGGGGCCTTCCAAGAGACCCAGTACTTC

D gene: TRBD2
J gene: TRBJ2-3
V gene: TRBV6-5
clone size: NA
CDR3 protein: CASSYTSTSGTDTQYF
CDR3 DNA: TGTGCCAGCAGTTACACCTCGACTAGCGGCACAGATACGCAGTATTTT

D gene: NA
J gene: TRBJ2-5
V gene: TRBV5-1
clone size: NA
CDR3 protein: CASSHDLVEETQYF
CDR3 DNA: TGCGCCAGCAGTCACGACTTGGTAGAAGAGACCCAGTACTTC

D gene: TRBD2
J gene: TRBJ2-5
V gene: TRBV13
clone size: NA
CDR3 protein: CASSRTSGRAWETQYF
CDR3 DNA: TGTGCCAGCAGCAGGACTAGCGGGAGGGCCTGGGAGACCCAGTACTTC

D gene: NA
J gene: TRBJ2-5
V gene: TRBV7-2
clone size: NA
CDR3 protein: CASSLYGGFQTQYF
CDR3 DNA: TGTGCCAGCAGCTTATATGGAGGGTTTCAGACCCAGTACTTC

D gene: NA
J gene: TRBJ2-2
V gene: TRBV5-1
clone size: once
CDR3 protein: CASSLAPLMGTGELFF
CDR3 DNA: TGCGCCAGCAGCTTGGCCCCCCTCATGGGCACCGGGGAGCTGTTTTTT